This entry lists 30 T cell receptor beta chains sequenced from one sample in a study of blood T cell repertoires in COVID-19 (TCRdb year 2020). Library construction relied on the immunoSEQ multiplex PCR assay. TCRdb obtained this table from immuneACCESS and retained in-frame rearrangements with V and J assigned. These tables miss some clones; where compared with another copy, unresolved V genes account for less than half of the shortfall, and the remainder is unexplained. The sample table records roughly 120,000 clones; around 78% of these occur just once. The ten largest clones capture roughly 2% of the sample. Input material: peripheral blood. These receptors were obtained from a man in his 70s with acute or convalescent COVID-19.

CDR3 nucleotides: TGCAGCGTTGTCGGCAATGAGCAGTTCTTC. Its translation: CSVVGNEQFF. The rearrangement links TRBV29-1 to TRBJ2-1; D is unclear. Looked up from germline, CDR1 is SQVTM and CDR2 is ANQGSEA. This CDR3 has 10 amino acids. Between the trimmed V and J ends, which lost 4 bases and 6 bases, there was a span of 4 bases.

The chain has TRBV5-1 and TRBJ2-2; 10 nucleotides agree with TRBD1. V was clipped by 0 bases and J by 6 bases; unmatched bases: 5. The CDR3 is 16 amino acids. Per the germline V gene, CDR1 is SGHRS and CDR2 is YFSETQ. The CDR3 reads CASSLVWDRGAGELFF. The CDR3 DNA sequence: TGCGCCAGCAGCTTGGTGTGGGACAGGGGTGCCGGGGAGCTGTTTTTT.

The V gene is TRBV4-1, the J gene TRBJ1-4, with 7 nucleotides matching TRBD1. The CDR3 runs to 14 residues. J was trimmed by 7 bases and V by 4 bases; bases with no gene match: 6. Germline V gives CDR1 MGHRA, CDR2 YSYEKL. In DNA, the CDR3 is TGCGCCAGCAGCCCGACAGGGAGAGTTGAAAAACTGTTTTTT. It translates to CASSPTGRVEKLFF.

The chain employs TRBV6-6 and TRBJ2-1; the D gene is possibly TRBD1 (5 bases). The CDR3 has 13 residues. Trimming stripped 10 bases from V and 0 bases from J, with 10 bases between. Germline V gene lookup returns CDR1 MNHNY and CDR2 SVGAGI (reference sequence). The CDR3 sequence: CAIQGDSYNEQFF. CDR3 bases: TGTGCCATCCAGGGTGACTCCTACAATGAGCAGTTCTTC.

The CDR3 nucleotides read TGTGCCAGTAGCACCGGGGGTGGCGGCAATCAGCCCCAGCATTTT. It encodes CASSTGGGGNQPQHF. The chain joins TRBV19 to TRBJ1-5; perhaps TRBD1 as D (5 bases). V was clipped by 6 bases and J by 2 bases, with 14 bases between them. Per germline, CDR1 LNHDA and CDR2 SQIVND (reference sequence). The CDR3 runs to 15 residues.

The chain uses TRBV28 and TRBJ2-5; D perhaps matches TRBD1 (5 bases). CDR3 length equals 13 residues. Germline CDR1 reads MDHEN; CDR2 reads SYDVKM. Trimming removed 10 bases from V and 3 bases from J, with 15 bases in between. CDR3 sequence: CATSGADKETQYF. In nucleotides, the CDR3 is TGTGCCACCTCTGGGGCAGACAAAGAGACCCAGTACTTC.

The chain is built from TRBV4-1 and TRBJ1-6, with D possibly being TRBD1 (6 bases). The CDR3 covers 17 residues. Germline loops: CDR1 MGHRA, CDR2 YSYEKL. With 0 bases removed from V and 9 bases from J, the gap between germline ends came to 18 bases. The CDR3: CASSQDRKQGQLSPLHF. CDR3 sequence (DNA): TGCGCCAGCAGCCAAGATCGTAAACAGGGCCAGCTTTCACCCCTCCACTTT.

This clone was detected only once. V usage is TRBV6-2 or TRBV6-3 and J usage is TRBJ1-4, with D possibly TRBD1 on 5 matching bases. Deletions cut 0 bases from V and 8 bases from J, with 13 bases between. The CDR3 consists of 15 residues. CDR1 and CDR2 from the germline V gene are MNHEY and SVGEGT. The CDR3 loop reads CASSYSWGLDEKLFF. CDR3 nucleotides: TGTGCCAGCAGTTACTCTTGGGGCCTTGACGAAAAACTGTTTTTT.

This chain's CDR3 is CASSEQLGTVNTEAFF. Here the CDR3 DNA reads TGTGCCAGCAGCGAACAACTCGGGACAGTGAACACTGAAGCTTTCTTT. The chain is built from TRBV11-3 and TRBJ1-1, with 7 bases that match TRBD1. The trim removed 5 bases at V and 0 bases at J, leaving 9 bases unmatched. The CDR3 loop spans 16 amino acids. The germline V gene has CDR1 SGHNT and CDR2 YENEEA.

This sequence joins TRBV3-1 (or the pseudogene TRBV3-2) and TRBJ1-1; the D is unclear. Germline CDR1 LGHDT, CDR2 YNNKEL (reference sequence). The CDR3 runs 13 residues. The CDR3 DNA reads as TGTGCATCAACAAGAGCGGGGAACACTGAAGCTTTCTTT. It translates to CASTRAGNTEAFF.

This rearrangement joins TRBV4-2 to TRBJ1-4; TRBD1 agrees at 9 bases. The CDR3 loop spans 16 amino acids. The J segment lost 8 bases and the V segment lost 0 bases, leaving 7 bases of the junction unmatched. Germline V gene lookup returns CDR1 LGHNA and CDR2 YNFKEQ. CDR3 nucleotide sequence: TGTGCCAGCAGCCAAGATCCAGGACAGGGGACCGAAAAACTGTTTTTT. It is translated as CASSQDPGQGTEKLFF.

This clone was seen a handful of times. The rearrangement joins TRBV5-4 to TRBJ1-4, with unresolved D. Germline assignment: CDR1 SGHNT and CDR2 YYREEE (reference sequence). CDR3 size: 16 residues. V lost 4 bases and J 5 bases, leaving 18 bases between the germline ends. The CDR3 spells CASSREDASGNEKLFF. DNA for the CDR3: TGTGCCAGCAGCCGAGAGGACGCCTCGGGAAATGAAAAACTGTTTTTT.

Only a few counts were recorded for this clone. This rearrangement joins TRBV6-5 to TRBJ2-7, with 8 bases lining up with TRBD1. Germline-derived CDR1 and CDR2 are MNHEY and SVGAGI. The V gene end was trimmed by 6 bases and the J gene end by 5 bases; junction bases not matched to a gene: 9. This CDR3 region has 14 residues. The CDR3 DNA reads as TGTGCCAGCAGGATAGTTCAGGGGGCAAACGAGCAGTACTTC. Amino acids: CASRIVQGANEQYF.

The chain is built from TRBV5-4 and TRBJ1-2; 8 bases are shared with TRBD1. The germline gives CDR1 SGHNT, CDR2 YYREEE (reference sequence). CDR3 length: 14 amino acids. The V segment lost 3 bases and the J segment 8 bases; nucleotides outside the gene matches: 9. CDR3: CASSSTGVLGGYTF. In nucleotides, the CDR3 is TGTGCCAGCAGCTCGACAGGGGTTCTGGGGGGCTACACCTTC.

CDR3 protein: CASSGTGTNTGELFF. CDR3 nucleotide sequence: TGCGCCAGCAGCGGTACCGGGACGAACACCGGGGAGCTGTTTTTT. The J gene is TRBJ2-2, the V gene TRBV5-1; weak D call: TRBD2 (5 bases). The CDR3 runs 15 residues. V gave up 4 bases and J gave up 0 bases, with 10 bases separating them. Germline-derived CDR1 and CDR2 are SGHRS and YFSETQ.

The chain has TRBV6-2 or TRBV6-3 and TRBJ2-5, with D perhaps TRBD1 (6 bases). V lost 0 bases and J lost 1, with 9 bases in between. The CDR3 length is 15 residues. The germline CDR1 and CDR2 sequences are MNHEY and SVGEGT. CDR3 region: CASSYSLGAQETQYF. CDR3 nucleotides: TGTGCCAGCAGTTACTCGTTGGGGGCCCAAGAGACCCAGTACTTC.

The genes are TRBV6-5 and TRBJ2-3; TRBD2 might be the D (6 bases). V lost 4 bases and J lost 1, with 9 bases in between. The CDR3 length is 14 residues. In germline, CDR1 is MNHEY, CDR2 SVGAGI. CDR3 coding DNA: TGTGCCAGCAGTTGGACGGGAGGCACAGATACGCAGTATTTT. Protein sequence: CASSWTGGTDTQYF.

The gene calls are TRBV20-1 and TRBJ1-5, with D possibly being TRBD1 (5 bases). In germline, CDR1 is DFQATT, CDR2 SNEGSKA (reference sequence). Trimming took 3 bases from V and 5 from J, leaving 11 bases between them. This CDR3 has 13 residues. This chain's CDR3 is CSASQGPHQPQHF. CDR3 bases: TGCAGTGCTAGTCAGGGCCCCCATCAGCCCCAGCATTTT.

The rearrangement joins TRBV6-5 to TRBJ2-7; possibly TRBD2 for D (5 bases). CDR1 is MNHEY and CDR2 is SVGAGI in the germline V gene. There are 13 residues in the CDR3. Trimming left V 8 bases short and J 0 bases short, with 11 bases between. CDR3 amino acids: CASAKRGSYEQYF. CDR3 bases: TGTGCCAGCGCTAAACGGGGCTCCTACGAGCAGTACTTC.

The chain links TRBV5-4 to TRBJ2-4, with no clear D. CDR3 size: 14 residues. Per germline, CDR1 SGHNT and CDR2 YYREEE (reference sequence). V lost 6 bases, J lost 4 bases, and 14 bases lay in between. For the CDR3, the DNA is TGTGCCAGCACACCCGGCGGTCCTAAAAACATTCAGTACTTC. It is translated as CASTPGGPKNIQYF.

CDR3 residues: CASTGDSYNSPLHF. DNA of the CDR3: TGTGCCAGCACCGGGGACTCCTATAATTCACCCCTCCACTTT. V usage is TRBV27 and J usage is TRBJ1-6; D is uncertain. The CDR3 has 14 residues. In germline, CDR1 is MNHEY, CDR2 SMNVEV (reference sequence). V was clipped by 7 bases and J by 0 bases, with 7 bases between them.

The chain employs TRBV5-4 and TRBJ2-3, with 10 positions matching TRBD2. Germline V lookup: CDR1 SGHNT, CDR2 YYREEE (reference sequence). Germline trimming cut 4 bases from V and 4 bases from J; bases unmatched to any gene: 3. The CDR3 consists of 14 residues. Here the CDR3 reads CASSPLAGADTQYF. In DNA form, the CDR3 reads TGTGCCAGCAGCCCTCTAGCGGGGGCAGATACGCAGTATTTT.

The CDR3 DNA sequence: TGCGCCAGCAGCTTGGCCCCTACGACAGGTACGGATTCACCCCTCCACTTT. Encoded protein: CASSLAPTTGTDSPLHF. The chain carries TRBV5-1 and TRBJ1-6; D perhaps matches TRBD1 (6 bases). Per the germline V gene, CDR1 is SGHRS and CDR2 is YFSETQ. CDR3 size: 17 residues. Trimming left V 0 bases short and J 8 bases short, with 18 bases between.

The CDR3 here is CASSSPGTVNQPQHF. The CDR3 DNA reads TGTGCCAGCAGTTCGCCCGGGACAGTAAATCAGCCCCAGCATTTT. The chain combines TRBV6-2 or TRBV6-3 with TRBJ1-5, with 7 positions matching TRBD1. Germline V CDR1 and CDR2: MNHEY, SVGEGT. This CDR3 spans 15 amino acids. J was trimmed by 4 bases and V by 4 bases; bases with no gene match: 7.

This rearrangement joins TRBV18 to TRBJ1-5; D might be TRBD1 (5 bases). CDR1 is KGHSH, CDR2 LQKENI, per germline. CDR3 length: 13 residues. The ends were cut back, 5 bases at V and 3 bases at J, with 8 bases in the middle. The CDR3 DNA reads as TGTGCCAGCTCATCAGGGTTCAATCAGCCCCAGCATTTT. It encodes CASSSGFNQPQHF.

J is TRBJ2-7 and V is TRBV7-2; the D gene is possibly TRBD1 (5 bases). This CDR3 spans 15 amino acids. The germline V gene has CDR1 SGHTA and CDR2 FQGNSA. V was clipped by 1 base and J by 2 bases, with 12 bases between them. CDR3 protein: CASSLEGNPAYEQYF. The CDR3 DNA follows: TGTGCCAGCAGCTTAGAGGGGAATCCTGCCTACGAGCAGTACTTC.

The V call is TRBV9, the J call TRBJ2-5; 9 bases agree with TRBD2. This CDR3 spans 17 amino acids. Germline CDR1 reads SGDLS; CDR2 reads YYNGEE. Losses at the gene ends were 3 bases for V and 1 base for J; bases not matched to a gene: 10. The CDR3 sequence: CASSADGAGGAQETQYF. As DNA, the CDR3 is TGTGCCAGCAGCGCCGACGGGGCGGGGGGGGCCCAAGAGACCCAGTACTTC.

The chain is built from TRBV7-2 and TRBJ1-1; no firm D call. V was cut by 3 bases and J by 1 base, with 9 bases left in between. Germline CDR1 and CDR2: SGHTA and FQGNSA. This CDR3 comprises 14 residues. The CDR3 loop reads CASSFNTQNTEAFF. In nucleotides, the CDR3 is TGTGCCAGCAGCTTTAATACACAGAACACTGAAGCTTTCTTT.

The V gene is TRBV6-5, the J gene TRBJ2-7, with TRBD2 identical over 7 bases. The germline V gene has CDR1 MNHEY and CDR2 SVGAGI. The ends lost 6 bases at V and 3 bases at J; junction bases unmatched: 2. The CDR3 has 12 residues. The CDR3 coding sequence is TGTGCCAGCAGAGGACTAGTCTACGAGCAGTACTTC. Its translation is CASRGLVYEQYF.

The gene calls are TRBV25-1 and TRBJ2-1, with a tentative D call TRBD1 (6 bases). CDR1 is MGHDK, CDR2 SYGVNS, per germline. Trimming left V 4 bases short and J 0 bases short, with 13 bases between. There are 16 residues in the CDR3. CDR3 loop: CASSGRTESSYNEQFF. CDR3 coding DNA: TGTGCCAGCAGTGGACGGACAGAATCCTCCTACAATGAGCAGTTCTTC.